These T cell receptor beta chains were read from a single sample in a study of cytomegalovirus exposure and HLA in healthy donors. Profiling relied on immunoSEQ multiplex PCR, and the TCRdb table lists in-frame clones only, not all of them. The data show 150,000 to 200,000 clones, roughly 76% seen once. Material for sequencing was PBMCs. All receptors derive from a woman between 18 and 30 years old in good health and CMV-seropositive. The CDR3 runs from the conserved cysteine through the conserved F or W. Not all rows give a size; the values are once, few, many and, for expanded clones, a class.

v_gene: TRBV14
len: 13
abundance: -
CDR3aa: CASSPGQFYEQYF

v_gene: TRBV5-1
len: 16
abundance: -
CDR3aa: CASSPRDSTLNTEAFF

v_gene: TRBV28
len: 14
abundance: -
CDR3aa: CASSPQGADETQYF

v_gene: TRBV28
len: 19
abundance: -
CDR3aa: CASSFELDTGGASVEKLFF

v_gene: TRBV5-1
len: 12
abundance: -
CDR3aa: CASSLDREKKFF

v_gene: TRBV7-8
len: 15
abundance: -
CDR3aa: CASSSGTWSSYEQYF

v_gene: TRBV4-1
len: 17
abundance: -
CDR3aa: CASSRPTGDYSNYGYTF

v_gene: TRBV27
len: 18
abundance: -
CDR3aa: CASSRTSGGAPAYNEQFF

v_gene: TRBV7-9
len: 14
abundance: -
CDR3aa: CSSSADRAYYEQYF

v_gene: TRBV28
len: 14
abundance: -
CDR3aa: CASSLWVEADTQYF

v_gene: TRBV7-3
len: 17
abundance: -
CDR3aa: CASSLNQRQAREDTQYF

v_gene: TRBV6-6
len: 13
abundance: -
CDR3aa: CALSRGDNQPQHF

v_gene: TRBV30
len: 14
abundance: -
CDR3aa: CAWSVGQSSYEQYF

v_gene: TRBV6-1
len: 14
abundance: -
CDR3aa: CASSELAGPDTQYF

v_gene: TRBV5-1
len: 13
abundance: -
CDR3aa: CATRIDRNNEQFF

v_gene: TRBV7-2
len: 14
abundance: -
CDR3aa: CASSLIQSNQPQHF

v_gene: TRBV29-1
len: 9
abundance: -
CDR3aa: CSVEVPEFF

v_gene: TRBV7-2
len: 13
abundance: few
CDR3aa: CASSLLGALGYTF

v_gene: TRBV30
len: 13
abundance: -
CDR3aa: CAWSVGATGELFF

v_gene: TRBV6-5
len: 14
abundance: few
CDR3aa: CASTNSGAGKTQYF

v_gene: TRBV5-5
len: 16
abundance: few
CDR3aa: CASSWEEFGGGNTIYF

v_gene: TRBV2
len: 13
abundance: -
CDR3aa: CASSDEGNYGYTF

v_gene: TRBV2
len: 14
abundance: -
CDR3aa: CASRLQGAANEQFF

v_gene: TRBV7-3
len: 14
abundance: -
CDR3aa: CASSFLGRWETQYF